These T cell receptor beta chains were read from a single sample in a study of blood T cell repertoires in COVID-19. Profiled with immunoSEQ multiplex PCR; TCRdb holds only in-frame clones, not every one. There are roughly 430,000 clones in the sample; approximately 86% occur only once, and 2% to 2.5% lies in the top ten. Source material: PBMCs or T cells enriched from blood (not recorded which). The receptors derive from a woman aged 40 to 55 with acute COVID-19. CDR3s include the opening cysteine and the closing phenylalanine or tryptophan. The D gene is left open where the match is weak. Clone size appears in some rows only: once, few, many, or a class for an expanded clone.

DNA,CDR3,V,size,length,J,D
TGTGCCAGCAGCTTTACCTTGTTGGGGGCTCTCTCTAACTATGGCTACACCTTC,CASSFTLLGALSNYGYTF,TRBV5-4,few,18,TRBJ1-2,.
TGCGCCAGCAGCTTGATGGGCAGCGGGAATTCACCCCTCCACTTT,CASSLMGSGNSPLHF,TRBV5-1,once,15,TRBJ1-6,.
TGTGCCAGCAGCGCCCAGACAGGGAACTATGGCTACACCTTC,CASSAQTGNYGYTF,TRBV5-6,.,14,TRBJ1-2,TRBD1
TGTGCCAGCAGTAGACAGGGGATAGGTGGGGCCAACGTCCTGACTTTC,CASSRQGIGGANVLTF,TRBV28,.,16,TRBJ2-6,TRBD1
TGCGCCAGCAGCTTGAGGGCTAGCGGGGTGGGGGGAGGCTCCTACAATGAGCAGTTCTTC,CASSLRASGVGGGSYNEQFF,TRBV5-1,.,20,TRBJ2-1,TRBD2
TGCGCCAGCAGCTCCCCGGGACAGGGCACCCAAGAGACCCAGTACTTC,CASSSPGQGTQETQYF,TRBV5-1,.,16,TRBJ2-5,TRBD1
TGCGCCAGCAGGCTACTTTTTGGGGAGGGAACTGAAGCTTTCTTT,CASRLLFGEGTEAFF,TRBV5-1,.,15,TRBJ1-1,.
TGTGCCAGCACCATCCCCTTTTCATGGGCAATGAACACTGAAGCTTTCTTT,CASTIPFSWAMNTEAFF,TRBV2,many,17,TRBJ1-1,.
TGTGCCATCAGTGGGACTAGCGGGGGGTCCAATGAGCAGTTCTTC,CAISGTSGGSNEQFF,TRBV10-3,.,15,TRBJ2-1,TRBD2
TGTGCCAGCAGTGATGGAATTTGGGACTATCGGAACACTGAAGCTTTCTTT,CASSDGIWDYRNTEAFF,TRBV6-1,.,17,TRBJ1-1,.
TGTGCCAGCAGCGTAGGGGGGGGCACTGAAGCTTTCTTT,CASSVGGGTEAFF,TRBV14,.,13,TRBJ1-1,.
TGTGCCATCAGGGACATGATGAACACTGAAGCTTTCTTT,CAIRDMMNTEAFF,TRBV10-3,once,13,TRBJ1-1,.
TGTGCCAGCAGTGAGCTGGGAGGGCGGCAGCCCCAGCATTTT,CASSELGGRQPQHF,TRBV25-1,few,14,TRBJ1-5,.
TGCGCCAGCAGCCATGACGACAGGGGGAATCAGCCCCAGCATTTT,CASSHDDRGNQPQHF,TRBV4-1,.,15,TRBJ1-5,TRBD1
TGTGCTAGTGGTTTGGGGGGACTGGGCTCCTACAATGAGCAGTTCTTC,CASGLGGLGSYNEQFF,TRBV12-5,.,16,TRBJ2-1,.
TGTGCCTGGAGATGGGCAGGGGCTGGAAACACCATATATTTT,CAWRWAGAGNTIYF,TRBV30,.,14,TRBJ1-3,.
TGTGCCTGGAGTGGGGGGGAATATGGCTACACCTTC,CAWSGGEYGYTF,TRBV30,.,12,TRBJ1-2,.
TGTGCCACCTCCGGGGTAGCGGGGAGATTAACCGGGGAGCTGTTTTTT,CATSGVAGRLTGELFF,TRBV19,.,16,TRBJ2-2,TRBD2
TGTGCCAGCAGCCCTAATGGTGGGGCCTACTATGGCTACACCTTC,CASSPNGGAYYGYTF,TRBV3-1/TRBV3-2,.,15,TRBJ1-2,.
TGCAGCGCTTCCGCGGGGGGGTTCTACAATGAGCAGTTCTTC,CSASAGGFYNEQFF,TRBV29-1,.,14,TRBJ2-1,TRBD2
TGTGCCAGCAGCTTGTCCCCGGGGGTGACTGAAGCTTTCTTT,CASSLSPGVTEAFF,TRBV5-4,.,14,TRBJ1-1,.
TGTGCCAGCAGCGGCGGGACAGGCAATTCACCCCTCCACTTT,CASSGGTGNSPLHF,TRBV9,.,14,TRBJ1-6,TRBD1
TGTGCCAGCAGCCAAGGTCGCACAAGAGGGTCCTACGATACGCAGTATTTT,CASSQGRTRGSYDTQYF,TRBV4-2,.,17,TRBJ2-3,.
TGTGCCAGCAGCCGTTCTGACAGGGCTTTGCCCGGGGAGCTGTTTTTT,CASSRSDRALPGELFF,TRBV3-1/TRBV3-2,.,16,TRBJ2-2,TRBD1
TGCGCCAGCACCTCACAAGTGAACACTGAAGCTTTCTTT,CASTSQVNTEAFF,TRBV5-1,.,13,TRBJ1-1,.
TGTGCCAGCAGCGTAGGAGACACTGGAGGGGAGACCCAGTACTTC,CASSVGDTGGETQYF,TRBV9,.,15,TRBJ2-5,.
TGTGCCAGCAGTTCCCCGACGGGAAGCTCCTATAATTCACCCCTCCACTTT,CASSSPTGSSYNSPLHF,TRBV28,once,17,TRBJ1-6,.
TGTGCCAGCAGCAAAGTTGGACAGAAGAACACTGAAGCTTTCTTT,CASSKVGQKNTEAFF,TRBV21-1,.,15,TRBJ1-1,.
TGTGCCACCAGTGATCAGGGGATGGGTGAGCAGTTCTTC,CATSDQGMGEQFF,TRBV24-1,.,13,TRBJ2-1,.
TGTGCCAGCAGCCGAATGACCGGGACAGGGGCCGGAAACACCATATATTTT,CASSRMTGTGAGNTIYF,TRBV6-6,.,17,TRBJ1-3,TRBD1
TGCGCCAGCAGCTTGGCCCCGGACAGCAGGAACTATGGCTACACCTTC,CASSLAPDSRNYGYTF,TRBV5-1,.,16,TRBJ1-2,.
TGTGCCAGCAATCAGGGGGGAGATCAGCCCCAGCATTTT,CASNQGGDQPQHF,TRBV6-6,.,13,TRBJ1-5,TRBD1
TGTGCCAGCAGCTCAGGGGCTATCAATCAGCCCCAGCATTTT,CASSSGAINQPQHF,TRBV11-2,.,14,TRBJ1-5,.
TGTGCTAGTGGTTTCGGGACAGGGATTTCGAACACTGAAGCTTTCTTT,CASGFGTGISNTEAFF,TRBV12-5,.,16,TRBJ1-1,TRBD1
TGCGCCAGCAGGGGGCAGCGGGGGGAAGCCGGGGAGCTGTTTTTT,CASRGQRGEAGELFF,TRBV10-1,.,15,TRBJ2-2,TRBD2
TGTGCCAGCAGCTCCGGACTAGCGAGGGGGGCAGATACGCAGTATTTT,CASSSGLARGADTQYF,TRBV11-2,.,16,TRBJ2-3,TRBD2
TGCAGCGTTGAAGGGGGGGGTGAAAAACTGTTTTTT,CSVEGGGEKLFF,TRBV29-1,.,12,TRBJ1-4,.
TGTGCCAGCAGGGGGACAGGGGGATCTAACTATGGCTACACCTTC,CASRGTGGSNYGYTF,TRBV27,.,15,TRBJ1-2,TRBD1
TGTGCCAGCAGCTTCTTGGACAGGGGCACCGGGGAGCTGTTTTTT,CASSFLDRGTGELFF,TRBV5-4,once,15,TRBJ2-2,TRBD1
TGTGCCAGCAGCTCCGGGACAGCTAATTCACCCCTCCACTTT,CASSSGTANSPLHF,TRBV27,.,14,TRBJ1-6,TRBD1
TGTGCCAGCAGCTTAGCGATGGGAGGGGGCACTGAAGCTTTCTTT,CASSLAMGGGTEAFF,TRBV7-8,few,15,TRBJ1-1,.
TGTGCCAGCAGCTTCCGTGGCAGGACCGGGGAGCTGTTTTTT,CASSFRGRTGELFF,TRBV5-4,.,14,TRBJ2-2,.
TGTGCCAGCAGCTCCCGGACAGATAATAATTCACCCCTCCACTTT,CASSSRTDNNSPLHF,TRBV7-9,.,15,TRBJ1-6,.